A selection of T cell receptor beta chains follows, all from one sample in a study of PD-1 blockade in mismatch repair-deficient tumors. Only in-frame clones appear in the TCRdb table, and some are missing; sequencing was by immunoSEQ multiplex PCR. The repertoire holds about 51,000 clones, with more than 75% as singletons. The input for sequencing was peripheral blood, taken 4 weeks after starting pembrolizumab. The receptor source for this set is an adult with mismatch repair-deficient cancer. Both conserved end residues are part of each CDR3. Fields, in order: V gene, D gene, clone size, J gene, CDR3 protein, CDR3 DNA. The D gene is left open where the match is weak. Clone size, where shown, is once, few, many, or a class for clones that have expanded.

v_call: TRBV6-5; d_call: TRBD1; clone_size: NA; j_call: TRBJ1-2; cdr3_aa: CASSQGGQGASGYTF; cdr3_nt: TGTGCCAGCAGTCAAGGGGGACAGGGGGCAAGTGGCTACACCTTC
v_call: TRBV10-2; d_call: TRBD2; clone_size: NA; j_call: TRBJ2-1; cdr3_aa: CASSESGLAGGTYNEQFF; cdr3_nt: TGCGCCAGCAGTGAGTCGGGACTAGCGGGAGGTACCTACAATGAGCAGTTCTTC
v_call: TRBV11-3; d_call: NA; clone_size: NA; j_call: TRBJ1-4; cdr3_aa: CASSLDYGSELFF; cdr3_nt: TGTGCCAGCAGCTTAGATTACGGCAGCGAACTGTTTTTT
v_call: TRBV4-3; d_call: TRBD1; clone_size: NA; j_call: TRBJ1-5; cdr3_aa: CASSQVRGQFPLSQHF; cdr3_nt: TGCGCCAGCAGCCAAGTGAGGGGACAGTTTCCCTTGTCCCAGCATTTT
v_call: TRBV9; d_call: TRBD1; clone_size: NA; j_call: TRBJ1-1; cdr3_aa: CASSVHPGQGTEAFF; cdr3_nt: TGTGCCAGCAGCGTACACCCGGGACAGGGCACTGAAGCTTTCTTT
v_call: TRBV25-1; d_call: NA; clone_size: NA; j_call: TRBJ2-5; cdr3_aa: CASSELQKETQYF; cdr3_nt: TGTGCCAGCAGTGAATTGCAGAAAGAGACCCAGTACTTC
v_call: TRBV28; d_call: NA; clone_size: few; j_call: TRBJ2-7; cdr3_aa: CASSPRRVTKGSEQYF; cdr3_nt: TGTGCCAGCAGTCCCCGGAGGGTCACCAAAGGGAGCGAGCAGTACTTC
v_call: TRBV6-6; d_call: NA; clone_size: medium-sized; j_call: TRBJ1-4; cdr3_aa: CASSTTGNEKLFF; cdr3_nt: TGTGCCAGCAGCACCACGGGTAATGAAAAACTGTTTTTT
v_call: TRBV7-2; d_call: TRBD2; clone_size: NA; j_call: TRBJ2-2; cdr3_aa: CASSPIAGGTTGELFF; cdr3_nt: TGTGCCAGCAGCCCCATAGCGGGAGGGACGACCGGGGAGCTGTTTTTT
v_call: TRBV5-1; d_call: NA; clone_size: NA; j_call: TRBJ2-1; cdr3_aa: CASSFLGRTFNEQFF; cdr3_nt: TGCGCCAGCAGCTTCCTGGGACGGACTTTTAATGAGCAGTTCTTC
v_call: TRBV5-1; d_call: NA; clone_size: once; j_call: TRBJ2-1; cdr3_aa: CASSLGLQNEQFF; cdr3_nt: TGCGCCAGCAGCTTGGGCCTTCAGAATGAGCAGTTCTTC
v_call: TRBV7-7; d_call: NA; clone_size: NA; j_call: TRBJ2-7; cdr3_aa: CASSLAGDNEQYF; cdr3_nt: TGTGCTAGCAGCTTGGCTGGTGACAACGAGCAGTACTTC
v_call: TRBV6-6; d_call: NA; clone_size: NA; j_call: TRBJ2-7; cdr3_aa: CASSYSTSSPSGEQYF; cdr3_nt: TGTGCCAGCAGTTACTCGACGTCTTCCCCTTCGGGGGAGCAGTACTTC
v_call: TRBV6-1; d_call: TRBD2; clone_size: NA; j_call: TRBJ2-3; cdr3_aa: CASLRAGAENTQYF; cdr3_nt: TGTGCCAGCTTACGAGCGGGAGCAGAAAATACGCAGTATTTT
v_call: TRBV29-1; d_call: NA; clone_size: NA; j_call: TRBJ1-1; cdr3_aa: CSATLGVNMNTEAFF; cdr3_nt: TGCAGCGCCACGCTCGGAGTAAACATGAACACTGAAGCTTTCTTT
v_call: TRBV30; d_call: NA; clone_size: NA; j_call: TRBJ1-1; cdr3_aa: CAWSNTRGQGRTEAFF; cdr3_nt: TGTGCCTGGAGTAACACCCGGGGCCAGGGGCGCACTGAAGCTTTCTTT
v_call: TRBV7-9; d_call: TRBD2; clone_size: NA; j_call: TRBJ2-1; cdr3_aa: CASSVIRLAGGAYNEQFF; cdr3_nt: TGTGCCAGCAGCGTAATAAGACTAGCGGGAGGTGCCTACAATGAGCAGTTCTTC
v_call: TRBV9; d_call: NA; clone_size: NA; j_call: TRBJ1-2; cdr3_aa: CASSPRQAGGYTF; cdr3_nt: TGTGCCAGCAGCCCGAGACAGGCCGGTGGCTACACCTTC
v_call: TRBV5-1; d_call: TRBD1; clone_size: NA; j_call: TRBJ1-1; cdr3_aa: CASKRTGVMNTEAFF; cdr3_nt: TGCGCCAGCAAAAGGACAGGGGTTATGAACACTGAAGCTTTCTTT
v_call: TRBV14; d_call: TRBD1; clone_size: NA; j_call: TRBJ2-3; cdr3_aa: CASSQEKYRGFADTQYF; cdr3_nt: TGTGCCAGCAGCCAAGAGAAGTACAGGGGATTTGCAGATACGCAGTATTTT
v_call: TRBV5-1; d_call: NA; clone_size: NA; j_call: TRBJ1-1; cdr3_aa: CASSLVSSGTEAFF; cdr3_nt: TGCGCCAGCAGCTTGGTTAGTTCCGGGACTGAAGCTTTCTTT
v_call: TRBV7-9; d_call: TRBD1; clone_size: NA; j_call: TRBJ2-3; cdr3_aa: CASRGTGRDTQYF; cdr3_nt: TGTGCCAGCAGGGGGACAGGGAGAGATACGCAGTATTTT
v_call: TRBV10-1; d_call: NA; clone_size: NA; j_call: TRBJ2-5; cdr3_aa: CASSDSGRGTQYF; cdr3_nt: TGCGCCAGCAGTGATTCAGGGCGCGGGACCCAGTACTTC
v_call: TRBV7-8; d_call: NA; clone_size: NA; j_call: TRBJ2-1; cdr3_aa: CASSLAGSSLEQFF; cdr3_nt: TGTGCCAGCAGCTTAGCCGGTTCATCTCTTGAGCAGTTCTTC
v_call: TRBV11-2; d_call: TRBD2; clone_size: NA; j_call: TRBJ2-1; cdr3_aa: CASSSGTSGSSYNEQFF; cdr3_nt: TGTGCCAGCAGCTCAGGGACTAGCGGGAGCTCCTACAATGAGCAGTTCTTC
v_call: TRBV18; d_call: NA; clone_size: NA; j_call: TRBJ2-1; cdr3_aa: CASSPAGSDNEQFF; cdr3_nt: TGTGCCAGCTCACCGGCGGGAAGCGACAATGAGCAGTTCTTC
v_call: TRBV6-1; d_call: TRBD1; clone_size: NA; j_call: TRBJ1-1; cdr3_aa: CASTPSDRGRNEAFF; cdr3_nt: TGTGCCAGCACTCCAAGTGACAGGGGGCGAAATGAAGCTTTCTTT
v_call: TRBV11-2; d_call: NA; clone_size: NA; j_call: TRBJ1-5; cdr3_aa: CASSVQGGQPQHF; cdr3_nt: TGTGCCAGCAGCGTACAGGGTGGGCAGCCCCAGCATTTT
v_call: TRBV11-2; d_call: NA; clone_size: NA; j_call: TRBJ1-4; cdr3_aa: CASSLERTGTELFF; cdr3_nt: TGTGCCAGCAGCTTAGAGCGTACAGGGACGGAACTGTTTTTT
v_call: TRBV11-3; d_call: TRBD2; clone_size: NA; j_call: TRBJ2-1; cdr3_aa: CASSLGLAGGSYNEQFF; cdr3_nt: TGTGCCAGCAGCCTCGGACTAGCGGGAGGATCCTACAATGAGCAGTTCTTC
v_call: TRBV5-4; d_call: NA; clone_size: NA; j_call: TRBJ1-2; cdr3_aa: CASSTGGPNYGYTF; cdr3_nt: TGTGCCAGCAGCACTGGGGGGCCTAACTATGGCTACACCTTC
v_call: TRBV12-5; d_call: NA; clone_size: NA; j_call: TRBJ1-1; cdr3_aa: CASGLMGSTEAFF; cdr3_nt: TGTGCTAGTGGTTTGATGGGATCCACTGAAGCTTTCTTT
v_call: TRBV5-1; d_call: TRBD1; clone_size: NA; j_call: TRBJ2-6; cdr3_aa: CASSQGQVYSGANVLTF; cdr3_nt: TGCGCCAGCAGCCAGGGACAGGTTTACTCTGGGGCCAACGTCCTGACTTTC
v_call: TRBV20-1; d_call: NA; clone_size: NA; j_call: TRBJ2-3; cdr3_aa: CSARWAGTQYF; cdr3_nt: TGCAGTGCTAGGTGGGCAGGTACGCAGTATTTT
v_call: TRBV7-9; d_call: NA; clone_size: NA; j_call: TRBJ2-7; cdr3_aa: CASSEGGEQYF; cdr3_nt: TGTGCCAGCAGCGAGGGGGGGGAGCAGTACTTC
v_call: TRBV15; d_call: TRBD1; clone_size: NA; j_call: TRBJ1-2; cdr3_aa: CATSRDRQGGFGYTF; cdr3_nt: TGTGCCACCAGCAGAGATCGACAGGGAGGGTTTGGCTACACCTTC
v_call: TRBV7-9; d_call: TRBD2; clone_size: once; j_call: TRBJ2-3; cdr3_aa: CASSPRVAGATDTQYF; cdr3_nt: TGTGCCAGCAGCCCCAGGGTAGCGGGAGCCACAGATACGCAGTATTTT
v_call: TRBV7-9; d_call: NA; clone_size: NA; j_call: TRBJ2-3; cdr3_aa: CASSLNGARADTQYF; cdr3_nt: TGTGCCAGCAGCTTAAACGGAGCAAGGGCAGATACGCAGTATTTT
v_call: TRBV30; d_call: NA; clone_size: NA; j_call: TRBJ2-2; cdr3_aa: CAWSEVTLFTGELFF; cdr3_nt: TGTGCCTGGAGCGAGGTGACTCTCTTCACCGGGGAGCTGTTTTTT
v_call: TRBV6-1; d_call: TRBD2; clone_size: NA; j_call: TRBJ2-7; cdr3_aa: CASSEGLAGAFYEQYF; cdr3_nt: TGTGCCAGCAGTGAAGGTCTAGCGGGAGCGTTCTACGAGCAGTACTTC
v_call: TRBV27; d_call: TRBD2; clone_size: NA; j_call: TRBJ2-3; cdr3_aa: CASSDERESTDTQYF; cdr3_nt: TGTGCCAGCAGTGACGAGCGGGAGAGCACAGATACGCAGTATTTT
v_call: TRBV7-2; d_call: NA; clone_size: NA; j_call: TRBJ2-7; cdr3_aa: CASSFQVGEQYF; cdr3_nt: TGTGCCAGCAGCTTCCAGGTGGGGGAGCAGTACTTC
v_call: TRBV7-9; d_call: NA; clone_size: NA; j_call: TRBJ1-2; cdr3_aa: CASSLGRHPSYGYTF; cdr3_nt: TGTGCCAGCAGCTTAGGTCGACATCCTTCCTATGGCTACACCTTC
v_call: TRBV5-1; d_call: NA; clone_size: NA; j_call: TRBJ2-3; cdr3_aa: CASSLVGEDTQYF; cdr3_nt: TGCGCCAGCAGCTTGGTAGGGGAGGATACGCAGTATTTT
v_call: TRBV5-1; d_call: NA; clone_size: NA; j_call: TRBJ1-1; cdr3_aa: CASSPSGGDGEAFF; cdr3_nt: TGCGCCAGCAGCCCCTCCGGAGGTGATGGTGAAGCTTTCTTT
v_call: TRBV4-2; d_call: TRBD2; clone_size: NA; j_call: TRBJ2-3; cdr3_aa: CASSHTDSGRAGLPDTQYF; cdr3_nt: TGTGCCAGCAGCCATACGGATAGCGGGAGGGCCGGGTTACCAGATACGCAGTATTTT
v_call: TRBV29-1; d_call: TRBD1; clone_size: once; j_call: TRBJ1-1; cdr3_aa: CSVRNRGGTEAFF; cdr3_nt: TGCAGCGTTCGGAACAGGGGTGGGACTGAAGCTTTCTTT
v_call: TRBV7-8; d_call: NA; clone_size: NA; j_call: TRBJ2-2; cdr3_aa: CASSLGGSGTGELFF; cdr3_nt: TGTGCCAGCAGCTTAGGGGGGAGTGGCACCGGGGAGCTGTTTTTT
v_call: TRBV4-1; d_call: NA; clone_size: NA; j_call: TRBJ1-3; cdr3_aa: CASSQDQSGTGNTIYF; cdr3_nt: TGCGCCAGCAGCCAAGATCAGTCCGGAACTGGAAACACCATATATTTT
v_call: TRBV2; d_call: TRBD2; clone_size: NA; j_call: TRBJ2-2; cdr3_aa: CASGLAGGREELFF; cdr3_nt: TGTGCCAGCGGACTAGCGGGAGGGCGGGAGGAGCTGTTTTTT
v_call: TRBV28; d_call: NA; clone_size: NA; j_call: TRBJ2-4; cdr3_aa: CASSLLGSKNIQYF; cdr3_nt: TGTGCCAGCAGTTTACTGGGTTCTAAAAACATTCAGTACTTC
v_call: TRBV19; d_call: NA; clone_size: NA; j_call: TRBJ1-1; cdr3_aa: CASSGRGLGNTEAFF; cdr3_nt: TGTGCCAGTAGTGGCCGGGGGCTGGGGAACACTGAAGCTTTCTTT
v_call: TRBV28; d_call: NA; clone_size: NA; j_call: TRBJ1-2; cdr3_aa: CASSTVNYGYTF; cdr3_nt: TGTGCCAGCAGTACAGTGAACTATGGCTACACCTTC